The source of this TCR beta chain is a study of Graves' ophthalmopathy and Graves' hyperthyroidism. RNA transcripts were the template, and TCR beta CDR3 regions were amplified from them. First-round RT-PCR relied on HTBI primers, and a second-round multiplex PCR came next. One entry per CDR3 protein, called by TCRdb with MiXCR from the multiplex PCR reads. The sample has a few hundred thousand distinct CDR3 sequences, 15% to 20% seen once. This clonotype was seen only a few times. Germline V gives CDR1 ENHRY, CDR2 SYGVKD. The CDR3 consists of 16 residues. Trimming stripped 0 bases from V and 2 bases from J, with 13 bases between.

This receptor was taken from an adult man with Graves' ophthalmopathy. Specimen: peripheral blood. J is TRBJ2-5 and V is TRBV10-3; D is ambiguous. In DNA form, the CDR3 reads TGTGCCATCAGTGAGTCGAACTGGCCAGAGCAAGAGACCCAGTACTTC. Translated: CAISESNWPEQETQYF.